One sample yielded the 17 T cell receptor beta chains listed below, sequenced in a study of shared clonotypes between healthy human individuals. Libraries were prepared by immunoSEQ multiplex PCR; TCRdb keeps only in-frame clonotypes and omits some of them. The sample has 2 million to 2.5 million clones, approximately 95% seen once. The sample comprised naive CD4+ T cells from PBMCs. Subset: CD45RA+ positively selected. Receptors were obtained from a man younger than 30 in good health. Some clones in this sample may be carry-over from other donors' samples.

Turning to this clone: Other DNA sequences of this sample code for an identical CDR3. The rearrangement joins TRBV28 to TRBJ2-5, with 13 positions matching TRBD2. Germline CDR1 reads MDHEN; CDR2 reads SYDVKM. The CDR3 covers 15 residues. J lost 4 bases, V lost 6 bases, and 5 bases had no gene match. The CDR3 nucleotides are TGTGCCAGCAGCTTAGGACTAGCGGGAGTAGAGACCCAGTACTTC. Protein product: CASSLGLAGVETQYF. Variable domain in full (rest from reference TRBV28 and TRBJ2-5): DVKVTQSSRYLVKRTGEKVFLECVQDMDHENMFWYRQDPGLGLRLIYFSYDVKMKEKGDIPEGYSVSREKKERFSLILESASTNQTSMYLCASSLGLAGVETQYFGPGTRLLVL.

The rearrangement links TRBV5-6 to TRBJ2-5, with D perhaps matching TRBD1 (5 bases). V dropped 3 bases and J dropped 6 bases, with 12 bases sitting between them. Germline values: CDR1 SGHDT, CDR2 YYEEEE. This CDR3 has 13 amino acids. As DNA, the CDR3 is TGTGCCAGCAGCTGGAGACAGCAGCAGACCCAGTACTTC. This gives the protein CASSWRQQQTQYF.

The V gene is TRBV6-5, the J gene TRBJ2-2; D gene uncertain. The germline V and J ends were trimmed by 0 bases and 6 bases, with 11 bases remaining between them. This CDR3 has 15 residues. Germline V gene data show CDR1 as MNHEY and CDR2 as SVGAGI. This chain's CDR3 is CASSYSWTRAGELFF. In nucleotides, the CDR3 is TGTGCCAGCAGTTACTCTTGGACCCGGGCCGGGGAGCTGTTTTTT.

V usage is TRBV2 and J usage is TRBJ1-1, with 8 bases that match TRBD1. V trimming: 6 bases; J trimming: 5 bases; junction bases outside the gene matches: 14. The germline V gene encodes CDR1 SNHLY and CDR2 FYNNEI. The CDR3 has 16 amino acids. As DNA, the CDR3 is TGTGCCAGCAGGGGGCAGGGGGCGCTTGGTAGAACTGAAGCTTTCTTT. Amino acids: CASRGQGALGRTEAFF.

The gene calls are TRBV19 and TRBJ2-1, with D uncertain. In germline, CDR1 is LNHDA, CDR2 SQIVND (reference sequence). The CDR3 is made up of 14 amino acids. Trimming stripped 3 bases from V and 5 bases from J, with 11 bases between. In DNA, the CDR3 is TGTGCCAGTAGTATGGCTAGGGCCAACAATGAGCAGTTCTTC. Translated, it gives CASSMARANNEQFF.

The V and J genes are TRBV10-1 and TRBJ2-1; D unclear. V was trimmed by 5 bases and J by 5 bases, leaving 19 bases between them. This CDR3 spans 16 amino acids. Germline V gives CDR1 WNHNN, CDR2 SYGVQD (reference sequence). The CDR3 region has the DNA TGCGCCAGCAGTTTAAGGCATACAGCGCCTCACAATGAGCAGTTCTTC. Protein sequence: CASSLRHTAPHNEQFF.

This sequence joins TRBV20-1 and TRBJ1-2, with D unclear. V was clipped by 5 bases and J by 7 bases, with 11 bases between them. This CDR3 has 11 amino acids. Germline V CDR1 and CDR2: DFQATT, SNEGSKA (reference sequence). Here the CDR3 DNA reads TGCAGTGCTTACACGCGAGGTGGCTACACCTTC. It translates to CSAYTRGGYTF.

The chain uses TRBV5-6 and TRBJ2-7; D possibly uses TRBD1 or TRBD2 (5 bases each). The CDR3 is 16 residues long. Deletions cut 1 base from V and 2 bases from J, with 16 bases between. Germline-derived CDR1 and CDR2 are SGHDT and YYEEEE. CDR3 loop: CASSLWGSGPTYEQYF. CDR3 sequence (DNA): TGTGCCAGCAGCTTGTGGGGATCGGGGCCAACCTACGAGCAGTACTTC.

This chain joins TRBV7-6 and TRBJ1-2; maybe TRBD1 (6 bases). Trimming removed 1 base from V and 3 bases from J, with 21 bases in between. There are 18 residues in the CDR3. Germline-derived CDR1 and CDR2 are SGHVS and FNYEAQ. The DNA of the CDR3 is TGTGCCAGCAGCTTAGATGAGTGGGGAGGGGGTATCGACTATGGCTACACCTTC. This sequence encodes CASSLDEWGGGIDYGYTF.

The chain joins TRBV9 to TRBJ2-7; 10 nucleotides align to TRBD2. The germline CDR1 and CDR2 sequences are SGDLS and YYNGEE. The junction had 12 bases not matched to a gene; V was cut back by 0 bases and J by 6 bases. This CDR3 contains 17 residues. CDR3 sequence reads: CASSVGKAGGPQGEQYF. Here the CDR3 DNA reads TGTGCCAGCAGCGTAGGTAAAGCGGGAGGGCCCCAGGGCGAGCAGTACTTC. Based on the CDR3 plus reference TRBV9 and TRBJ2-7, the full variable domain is DSGVTQTPKHLITATGQRVTLRCSPRSGDLSVYWYQQSLDQGLQFLIQYYNGEERAKGNILERFSAQQFPDLHSELNLSSLELGDSALYFCASSVGKAGGPQGEQYFGPGTRLTVT.

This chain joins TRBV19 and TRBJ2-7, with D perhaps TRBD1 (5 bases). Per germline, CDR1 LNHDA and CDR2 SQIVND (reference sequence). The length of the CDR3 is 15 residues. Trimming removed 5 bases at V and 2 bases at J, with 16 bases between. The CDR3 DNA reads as TGTGCCAGTAGTGAGAGAAGGGGCGCCACCTACGAGCAGTACTTC. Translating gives CASSERRGATYEQYF.

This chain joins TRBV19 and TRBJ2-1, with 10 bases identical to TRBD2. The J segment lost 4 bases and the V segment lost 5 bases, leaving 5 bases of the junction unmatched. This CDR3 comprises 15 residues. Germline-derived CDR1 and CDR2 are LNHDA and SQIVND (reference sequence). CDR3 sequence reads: CASSSTSGAYNEQFF. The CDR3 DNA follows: TGTGCCAGTAGTTCCACTAGCGGGGCATACAATGAGCAGTTCTTC.

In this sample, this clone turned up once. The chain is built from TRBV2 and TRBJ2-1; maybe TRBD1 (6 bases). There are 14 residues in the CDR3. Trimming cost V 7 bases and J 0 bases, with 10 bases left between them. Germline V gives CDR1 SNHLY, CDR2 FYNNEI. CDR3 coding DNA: TGTGCCAGCAAGAGGGGGAGCTCCTACAATGAGCAGTTCTTC. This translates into CASKRGSSYNEQFF.

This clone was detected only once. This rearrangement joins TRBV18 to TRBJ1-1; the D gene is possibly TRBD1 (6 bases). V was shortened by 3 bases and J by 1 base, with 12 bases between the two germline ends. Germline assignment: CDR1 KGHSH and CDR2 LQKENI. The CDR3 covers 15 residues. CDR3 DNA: TGTGCCAGCTCACCGGGGGCAGGGGAGAACACTGAAGCTTTCTTT. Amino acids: CASSPGAGENTEAFF.

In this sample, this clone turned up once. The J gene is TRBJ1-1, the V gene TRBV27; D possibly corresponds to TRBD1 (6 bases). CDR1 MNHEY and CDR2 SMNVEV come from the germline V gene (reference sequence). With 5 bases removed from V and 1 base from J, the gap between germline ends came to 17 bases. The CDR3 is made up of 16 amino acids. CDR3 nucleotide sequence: TGTGCCAGCAGTCTTCGACCGACAGGAAGGAACACTGAAGCTTTCTTT. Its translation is CASSLRPTGRNTEAFF.

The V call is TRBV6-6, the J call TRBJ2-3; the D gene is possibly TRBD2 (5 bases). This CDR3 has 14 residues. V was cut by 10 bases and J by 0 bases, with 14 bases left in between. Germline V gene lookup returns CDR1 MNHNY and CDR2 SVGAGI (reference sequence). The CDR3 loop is CATAMGGSTDTQYF. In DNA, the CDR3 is TGTGCCACTGCGATGGGCGGGAGCACAGATACGCAGTATTTT.

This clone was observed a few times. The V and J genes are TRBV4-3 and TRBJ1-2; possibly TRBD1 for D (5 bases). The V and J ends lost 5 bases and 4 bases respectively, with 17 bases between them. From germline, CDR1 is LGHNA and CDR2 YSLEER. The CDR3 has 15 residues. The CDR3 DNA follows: TGCGCCAGCAGCGTAAATGCAGGGACGAGCTATGGCTACACCTTC. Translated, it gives CASSVNAGTSYGYTF.